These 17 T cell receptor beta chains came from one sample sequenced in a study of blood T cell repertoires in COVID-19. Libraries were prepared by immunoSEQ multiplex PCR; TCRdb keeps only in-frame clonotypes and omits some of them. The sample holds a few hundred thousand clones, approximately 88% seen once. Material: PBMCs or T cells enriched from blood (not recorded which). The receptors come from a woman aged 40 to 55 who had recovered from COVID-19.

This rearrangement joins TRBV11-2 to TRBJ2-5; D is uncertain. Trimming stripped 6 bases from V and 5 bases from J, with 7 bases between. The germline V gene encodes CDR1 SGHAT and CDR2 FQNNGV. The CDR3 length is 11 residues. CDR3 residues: CASSIGETQYF. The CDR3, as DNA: TGTGCCAGCAGTATCGGGGAGACCCAGTACTTC.

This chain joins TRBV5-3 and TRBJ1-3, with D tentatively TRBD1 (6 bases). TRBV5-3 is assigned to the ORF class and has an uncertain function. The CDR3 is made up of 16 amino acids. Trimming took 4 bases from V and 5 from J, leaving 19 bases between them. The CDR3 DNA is TGTGCCAGAAGCGGGGGCACTCCGTTCCTAAGAAACACCATATATTTT. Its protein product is CARSGGTPFLRNTIYF.

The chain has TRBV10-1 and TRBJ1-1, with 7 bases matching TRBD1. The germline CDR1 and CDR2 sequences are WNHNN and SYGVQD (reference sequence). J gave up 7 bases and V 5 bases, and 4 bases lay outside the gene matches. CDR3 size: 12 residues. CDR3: CASSFSGGEAFF. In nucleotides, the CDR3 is TGCGCCAGCAGTTTTTCAGGGGGTGAAGCTTTCTTT.

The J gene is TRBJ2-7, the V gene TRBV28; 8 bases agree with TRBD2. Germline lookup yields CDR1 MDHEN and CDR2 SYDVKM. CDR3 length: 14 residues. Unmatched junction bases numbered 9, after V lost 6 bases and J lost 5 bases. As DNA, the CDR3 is TGTGCCAGCAGACACTCTAGCGGGCGGCACGAGCAGTACTTC. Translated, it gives CASRHSSGRHEQYF.

The CDR3 spells CASSPSGSFYEQYF. The CDR3, as DNA: TGTGCCAGCAGCCCCAGCGGGAGTTTCTACGAGCAGTACTTC. This chain connects TRBV7-2 to TRBJ2-7; the match to TRBD2 covers 8 bases. The CDR3 is 14 residues long. Germline CDR1 SGHTA, CDR2 FQGNSA. The V and J ends lost 5 bases and 3 bases, in that order; junction bases with no gene match: 6.

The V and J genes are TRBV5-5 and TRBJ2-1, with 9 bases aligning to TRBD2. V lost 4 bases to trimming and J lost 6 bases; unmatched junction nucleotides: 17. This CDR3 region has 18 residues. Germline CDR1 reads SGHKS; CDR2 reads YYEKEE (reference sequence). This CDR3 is CASSGDSAFSGSSNEQFF. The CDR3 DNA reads TGTGCCAGCAGCGGAGACTCAGCGTTTAGCGGGAGTAGCAATGAGCAGTTCTTC.

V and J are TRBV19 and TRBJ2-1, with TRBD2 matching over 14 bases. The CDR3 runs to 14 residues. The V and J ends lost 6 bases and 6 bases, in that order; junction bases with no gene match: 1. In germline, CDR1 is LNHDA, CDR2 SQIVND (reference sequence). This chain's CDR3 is CASRGLAGVNEQFF. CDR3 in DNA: TGTGCCAGTAGGGGACTAGCGGGAGTCAATGAGCAGTTCTTC.

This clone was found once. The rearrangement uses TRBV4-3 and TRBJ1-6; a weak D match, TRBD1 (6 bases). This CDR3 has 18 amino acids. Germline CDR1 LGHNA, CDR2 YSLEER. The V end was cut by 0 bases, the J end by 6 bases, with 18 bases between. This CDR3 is CASSQDRTGQSVNSPLHF. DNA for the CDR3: TGCGCCAGCAGCCAAGATAGGACGGGACAATCGGTTAATTCACCCCTCCACTTT.

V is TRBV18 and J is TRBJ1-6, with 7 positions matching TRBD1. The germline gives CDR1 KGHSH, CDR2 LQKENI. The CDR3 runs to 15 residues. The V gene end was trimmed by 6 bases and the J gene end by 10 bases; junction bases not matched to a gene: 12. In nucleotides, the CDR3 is TGTGCCAGCTCGGGGACGACAGGGAAATCCTCACCCCTCCACTTT. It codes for CASSGTTGKSSPLHF.

This CDR3 is CATSDTGATGELFF. The CDR3 bases are TGTGCCACCAGTGATACAGGGGCCACCGGGGAGCTGTTTTTT. The rearrangement links TRBV24-1 to TRBJ2-2, with TRBD1 matching 7 bases. After removal of 3 bases from V and 4 bases from J, the junction contained 1 base not matched to a gene. Germline V gene data show CDR1 as KGHDR and CDR2 as SFDVKD. This CDR3 is 14 amino acids long.

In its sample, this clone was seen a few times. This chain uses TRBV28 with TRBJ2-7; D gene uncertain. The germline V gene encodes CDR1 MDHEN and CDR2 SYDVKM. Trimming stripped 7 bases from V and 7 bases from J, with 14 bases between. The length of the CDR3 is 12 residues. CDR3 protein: CASTPEQYEQYF. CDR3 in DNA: TGTGCCAGCACCCCGGAGCAGTATGAGCAGTACTTC.

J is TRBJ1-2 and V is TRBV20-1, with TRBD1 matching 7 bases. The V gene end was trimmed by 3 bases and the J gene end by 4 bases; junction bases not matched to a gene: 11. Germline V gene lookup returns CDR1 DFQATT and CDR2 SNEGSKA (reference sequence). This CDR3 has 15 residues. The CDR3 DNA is TGCAGTGCTAGTCCCCGACAGGGAGGTAGCTATGGCTACACCTTC. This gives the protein CSASPRQGGSYGYTF.

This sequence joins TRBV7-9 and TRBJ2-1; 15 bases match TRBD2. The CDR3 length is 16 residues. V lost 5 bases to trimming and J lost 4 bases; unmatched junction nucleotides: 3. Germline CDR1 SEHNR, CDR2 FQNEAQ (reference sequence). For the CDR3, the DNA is TGTGCCAGCAGCGGCGGGACTAGCGGGAGGTACAATGAGCAGTTCTTC. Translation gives CASSGGTSGRYNEQFF.

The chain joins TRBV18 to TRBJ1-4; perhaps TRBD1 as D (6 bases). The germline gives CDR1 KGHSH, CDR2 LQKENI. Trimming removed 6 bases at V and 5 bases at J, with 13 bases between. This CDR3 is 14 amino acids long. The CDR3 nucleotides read TGTGCCAGCTCCATGGACAGAGTAAATGAAAAACTGTTTTTT. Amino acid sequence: CASSMDRVNEKLFF.

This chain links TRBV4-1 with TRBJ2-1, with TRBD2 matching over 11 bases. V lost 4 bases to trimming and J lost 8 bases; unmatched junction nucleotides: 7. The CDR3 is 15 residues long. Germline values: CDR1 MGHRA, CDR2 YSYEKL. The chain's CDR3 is CASSRRLAGIDEQFF. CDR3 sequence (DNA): TGCGCCAGCAGCCGCAGACTAGCGGGAATTGATGAGCAGTTCTTC.

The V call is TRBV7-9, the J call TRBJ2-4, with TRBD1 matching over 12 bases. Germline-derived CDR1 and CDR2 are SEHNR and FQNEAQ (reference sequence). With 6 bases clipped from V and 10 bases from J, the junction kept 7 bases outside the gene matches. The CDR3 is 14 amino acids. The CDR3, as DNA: TGTGCCAGCAGTCGGGACAGGGGGCTTAGGATTCAGTACTTC. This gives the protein CASSRDRGLRIQYF.

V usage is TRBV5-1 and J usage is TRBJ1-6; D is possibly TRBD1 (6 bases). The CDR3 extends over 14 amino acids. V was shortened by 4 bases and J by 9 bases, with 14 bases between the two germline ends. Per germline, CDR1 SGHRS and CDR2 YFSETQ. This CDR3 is CASSPGQGSSPLHF. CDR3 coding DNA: TGCGCCAGCAGCCCGGGACAAGGAAGTTCACCCCTCCACTTT.